This TCR beta chain emerged from a study of T cells in Graves' hyperthyroidism and ophthalmopathy. Across the whole study: Initial diagnosis, before any treatment, was when peripheral blood was collected.

Researchers defined stable Graves' hyperthyroidism as no ophthalmopathy progression within 18 months. Patients were excluded for uncontrolled infection, other autoimmune disease, pregnancy or lactation. Using RNA transcripts as the source, TCR beta CDR3 regions were amplified. Using the HTBI primer set, a first-round RT-PCR was run on the TCR CDR3. TCRdb used MiXCR to reprocess the multiplex PCR reads, holding one entry per CDR3 protein. The table records about 620,000 distinct CDR3 sequences, around 15% of them present only once. With 0 bases clipped from V and 4 bases from J, the junction kept 13 bases outside the gene matches. Germline CDR1 reads SGDLS; CDR2 reads YYNGEE. The CDR3 has 17 amino acids.

This sequence was found in a woman aged 30 to 39 with Graves' hyperthyroidism. Material: blood. The chain combines TRBV9 with TRBJ2-7; 7 nucleotides line up with TRBD1. The CDR3 nucleotides are TGTGCCAGCAGCGTAGGTCAAGGGGACAGCCTCTTTTACGAGCAGTACTTC. Translated, it gives CASSVGQGDSLFYEQYF. The whole variable domain, remainder taken from reference TRBV9 and TRBJ2-7, is DSGVTQTPKHLITATGQRVTLRCSPRSGDLSVYWYQQSLDQGLQFLIQYYNGEERAKGNILERFSAQQFPDLHSELNLSSLELGDSALYFCASSVGQGDSLFYEQYFGPGTRLTVT.